The present entry profiles one T cell receptor (beta chain) with its context. The antigen is unknown. Using immunoSEQ multiplex PCR, the repertoire was profiled, and TCRdb retains in-frame clones only, with some absent. This table holds around 18,000 clones, over 65% found once. The data belong to a study of T cells after posttransplantation cyclophosphamide. Notes on the study in general: Blood and skin or GI T cell repertoires showed limited TRB overlap.

The CDR3 spans 12 residues. The junction had 8 bases not matched to a gene; V was cut back by 2 bases and J by 15 bases. Germline CDR1 and CDR2: SGHDT and YYEEEE. This clonotype was sampled from a man aged 25 to 40 in good health and a related stem cell transplant donor. Material for sequencing was memory CD4+ T cells sorted from blood. This chain uses TRBV5-6 with TRBJ2-1, with 7 bases that match TRBD1. CDR3 protein: CASSFVTGSPFF. In DNA, the CDR3 is TGTGCCAGCAGCTTCGTGACAGGGAGCCCGTTCTTC.